The subject of this entry is one T cell receptor beta chain. The target of this receptor is not known. One base away there is no much larger clone; base qualities are not given. The library came from the immunoSEQ multiplex PCR assay. Each sample had 80,000 to 100,000 TCR templates assayed by the deep sequencing platform. Genomic DNA extracted from sorted T cells was used for TCRbeta CDR3 sequencing. From the authors' description of their analysis: Clonal analysis of TCRbeta CDR3 data was done in the R programming language. Alloreactive CD4+ and CD8+ clones were identified by comparing unstimulated samples to CFSE-low samples taken after the reaction. Alloreactive CD4+ clones were assigned to regulatory or non-regulatory origin by matching sequences to sorted unstimulated Treg and non-Treg repertoires. The clones in this table, taken by TCRdb from immuneACCESS, are in-frame only. Not every clone is retained; where verified, under half of the shortfall comes from an unresolved V gene, and the cause of the rest is unknown. Clone size and the V and J calls come from that table; the DNA yielded D and trimming. The sample table records roughly 100,000 clones; about 92% of these occur just once. Jointly, the top ten make up more than 0.3% of the sample.

Sorted unstimulated T cells, along with proliferating T cells recovered from mixed lymphocyte reactions, underwent TCRbeta CDR3 sequencing. Fresh whole blood from approximately 9 HLA-typed healthy donors was used to isolate PBMCs. The source of the sample is a study of siplizumab effects on memory and regulatory T cells (dated by TCRdb to the late 2010s). Turning to the overall study: The study examined how the anti-CD2 antibody siplizumab affects alloreactive T-cell subsets in allogeneic mixed lymphocyte reactions built from human PBMCs. On the study overall, not on this receptor specifically: The cumulative frequency of alloreactive sequences that could be traced back to unstimulated CD4+ memory T cells was significantly reduced by siplizumab. Because sequences at frequencies below about 10^-5 were poorly captured, only a minor fraction of alloreactive clones could be mapped back to unstimulated subsets. In reactions with siplizumab, an average of 68.8% of mappable alloreactive CD4+ clones were Treg-derived, compared with 25% to 30% in control reactions. Roughly 75-97% of proliferating CD4+ or CD8+ clones could not be assigned a naive or memory phenotype. Compared with memory T cells, unstimulated naive T cells appeared more diverse, and naive cells seemed to make a substantial contribution to the alloresponse. The suppressive function of proliferating Tregs from siplizumab cultures was not functionally confirmed.

The CDR1 and CDR2 encoded by the germline V gene (reference sequence) are MNHNY and SVGAGI. From the cysteine up to the phenylalanine, the CDR3 has a length of 11 residues. Of the read, only the CDR3 DNA is kept; its 33 bases are in frame from base 1. This receptor was taken from a human donor in good health. The sequence joins TRBV6-6 to TRBJ2-5, with no confidently assigned D gene. The J call may be incorrect, as the DNA end agrees better with TRBJ2-7. Sequencing was done on a sample of CD4+ T cells sorted from blood. The sequenced DNA: TGTGCCAGCAGCCCGGCCTACGAGCAGTACTTC. It encodes CASSPAYEQYF.